The entry below gives a single T cell receptor beta chain sequence along with its context. Its antigen is undetermined. This record comes from a study of cytomegalovirus exposure and HLA in healthy donors. Study information: The 120 validation repertoires matched the 650 to 850 first-cohort repertoires in platform, a later analysis reported.

Looked up from germline, CDR1 is ENHRY and CDR2 is SYGVKD. This CDR3 contains 17 residues. Losses at the gene ends were 11 bases for V and 4 bases for J; bases not matched to a gene: 21. Broader study findings: It was confirmed in vitro that three of the CMV-associated chains were specific for CMV antigens.

The donors were members of the validation cohort, which comprised approximately 120 subjects and was separate from the first cohort of several hundred subjects. Sequenced by immunoSEQ multiplex PCR; TCRdb stores in-frame clones only, minus some. The repertoire holds about 140,000 clones, approximately 94% seen once, with 1.8% in the top ten. The rearrangement links TRBV10-3 to TRBJ2-5; 8 positions match TRBD2. This receptor was taken from a man aged 18 to 29 in good health and CMV-seropositive. The sample comprised PBMCs. The CDR3, as DNA: TGTGCCTCCCAGGCGGGTACCGGGAGGGCCCTCGCAGAGACCCAGTACTTC. Translated, it gives CASQAGTGRALAETQYF.